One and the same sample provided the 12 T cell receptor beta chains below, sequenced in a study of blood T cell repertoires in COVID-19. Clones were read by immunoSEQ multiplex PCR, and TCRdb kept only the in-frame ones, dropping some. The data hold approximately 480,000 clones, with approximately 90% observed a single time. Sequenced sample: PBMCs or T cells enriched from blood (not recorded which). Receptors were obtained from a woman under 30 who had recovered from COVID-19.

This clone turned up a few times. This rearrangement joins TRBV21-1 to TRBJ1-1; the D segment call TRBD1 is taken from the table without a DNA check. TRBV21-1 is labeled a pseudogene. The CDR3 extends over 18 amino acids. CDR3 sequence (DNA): TGTGCCAGCACCACACGACAGGGGAGGAGTGGTGATGACACTGAAGCTTTCTTT. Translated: CASTTRQGRSGDDTEAFF.

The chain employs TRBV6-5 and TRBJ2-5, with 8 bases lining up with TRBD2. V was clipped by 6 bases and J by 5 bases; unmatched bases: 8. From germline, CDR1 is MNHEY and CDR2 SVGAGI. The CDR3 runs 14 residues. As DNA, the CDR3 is TGTGCCAGCAGGGCCAGCGGGGGAAGGGAGACCCAGTACTTC. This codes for CASRASGGRETQYF.

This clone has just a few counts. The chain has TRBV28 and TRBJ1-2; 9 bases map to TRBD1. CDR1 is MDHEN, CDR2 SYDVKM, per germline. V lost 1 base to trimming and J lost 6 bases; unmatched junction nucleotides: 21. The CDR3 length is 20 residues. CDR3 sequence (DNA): TGTGCCAGCAGTTTATTAGGGGGGACAGGGATACTCGATCGGTCGGATGGCTACACCTTC. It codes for CASSLLGGTGILDRSDGYTF.

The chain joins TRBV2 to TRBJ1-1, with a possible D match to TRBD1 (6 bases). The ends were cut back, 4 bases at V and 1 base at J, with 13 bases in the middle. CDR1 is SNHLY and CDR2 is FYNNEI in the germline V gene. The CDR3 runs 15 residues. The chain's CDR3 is CASSVPGQRNTEAFF. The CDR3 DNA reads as TGTGCCAGCAGTGTACCAGGACAGAGGAACACTGAAGCTTTCTTT.

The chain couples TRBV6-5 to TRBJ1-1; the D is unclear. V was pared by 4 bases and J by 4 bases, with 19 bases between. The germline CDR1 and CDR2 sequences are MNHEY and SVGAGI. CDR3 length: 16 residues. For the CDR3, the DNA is TGTGCCAGCAGTTCCCCTACCCCGGGTGAGGGCACTGAAGCTTTCTTT. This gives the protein CASSSPTPGEGTEAFF.

The CDR3 loop is CAWSVWGIAGPYNEQFF. Written as DNA, the CDR3 is TGTGCCTGGAGTGTTTGGGGTATAGCGGGGCCCTACAATGAGCAGTTCTTC. This rearrangement joins TRBV30 to TRBJ2-1, with 8 positions matching TRBD2. V lost 0 bases, J lost 2 bases, and 9 bases stayed unmatched. Germline V gene lookup returns CDR1 GTSNPN and CDR2 SVGIG (reference sequence). The CDR3 extends over 17 amino acids.

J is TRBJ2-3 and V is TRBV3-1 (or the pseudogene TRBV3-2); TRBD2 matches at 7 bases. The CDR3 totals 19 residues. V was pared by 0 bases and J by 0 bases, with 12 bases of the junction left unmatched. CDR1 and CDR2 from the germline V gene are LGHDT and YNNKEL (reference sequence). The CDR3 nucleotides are TGTGCCAGCAGCCAAGAATTTAGTGTCGGCGGGGGTAGCACAGATACGCAGTATTTT. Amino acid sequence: CASSQEFSVGGGSTDTQYF.

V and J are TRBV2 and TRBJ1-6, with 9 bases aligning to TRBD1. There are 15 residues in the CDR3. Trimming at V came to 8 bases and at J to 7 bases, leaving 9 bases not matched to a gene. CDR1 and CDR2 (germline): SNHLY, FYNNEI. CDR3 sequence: CASLLQGAENSPLHF. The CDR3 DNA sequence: TGTGCCAGCCTCTTACAGGGGGCGGAAAATTCACCCCTCCACTTT.

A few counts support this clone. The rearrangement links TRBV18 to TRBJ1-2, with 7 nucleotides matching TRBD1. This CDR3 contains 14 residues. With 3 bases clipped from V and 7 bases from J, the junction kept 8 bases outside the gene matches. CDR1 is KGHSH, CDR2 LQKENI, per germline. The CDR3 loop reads CASSPSTGTGGYTF. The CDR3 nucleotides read TGTGCCAGCTCACCTTCGACAGGGACGGGTGGCTACACCTTC.

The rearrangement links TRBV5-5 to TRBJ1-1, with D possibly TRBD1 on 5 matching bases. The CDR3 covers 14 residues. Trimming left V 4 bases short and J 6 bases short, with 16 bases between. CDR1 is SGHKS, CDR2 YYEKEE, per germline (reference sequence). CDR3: CASSPSGGRAEAFF. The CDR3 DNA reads TGTGCCAGCAGCCCCTCGGGGGGGAGAGCTGAAGCTTTCTTT.

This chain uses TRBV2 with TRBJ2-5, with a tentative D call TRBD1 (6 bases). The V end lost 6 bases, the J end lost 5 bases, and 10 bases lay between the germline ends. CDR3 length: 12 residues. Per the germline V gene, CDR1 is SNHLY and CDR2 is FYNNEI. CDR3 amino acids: CASSTGSETQYF. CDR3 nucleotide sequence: TGTGCCAGCAGCACAGGGTCCGAGACCCAGTACTTC.

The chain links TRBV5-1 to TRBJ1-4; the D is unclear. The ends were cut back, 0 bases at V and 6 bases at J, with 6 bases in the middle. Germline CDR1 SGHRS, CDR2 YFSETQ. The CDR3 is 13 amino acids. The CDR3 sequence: CASSLEQYEKLFF. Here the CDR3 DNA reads TGCGCCAGCAGCTTGGAGCAATATGAAAAACTGTTTTTT.